A single sample is the source of the 31 T cell receptor beta chains below, sequenced in a study of blood T cell repertoires in COVID-19. Repertoires were generated with immunoSEQ multiplex PCR, while TCRdb's copy carries only in-frame clones and drops some. Counted here are 200,000 or so clones, about four fifths occurring once; the ten biggest clones make up around 12%. Source material: peripheral blood. The receptors originated from a woman aged 80 or over with COVID-19, enrolled during active disease.

J is TRBJ2-1 and V is TRBV19; 8 bases are shared with TRBD2. The CDR3 spans 15 residues. V dropped 4 bases and J dropped 8; count of bases not matched to a gene: 10. Germline V gene sequence: CDR1 LNHDA, CDR2 SQIVND (reference sequence). The CDR3 is CASSRTGGRRDEQFF. CDR3 bases: TGTGCCAGTAGTAGAACGGGGGGGCGGAGGGATGAGCAGTTCTTC.

A single count supports this clone. The gene calls are TRBV7-8 and TRBJ2-1; D is unclear. Germline-derived CDR1 and CDR2 are SGHVS and FQNEAQ. The CDR3 is 19 residues long. V was pared by 5 bases and J by 2 bases, with 25 bases between. The CDR3 reads CASSHPGFRVGLPYNEQFF. The CDR3 DNA follows: TGTGCCAGCAGCCACCCTGGGTTTCGAGTGGGCCTCCCCTACAATGAGCAGTTCTTC.

In its sample, this clone was seen once. The rearrangement uses TRBV19 and TRBJ1-6; no firm D call. The CDR3 consists of 14 residues. Germline V gene sequence: CDR1 LNHDA, CDR2 SQIVND (reference sequence). V was trimmed by 9 bases and J by 0 bases, leaving 9 bases between them. As DNA, the CDR3 is TGTGCCAGCAGAGGTAGCTCCTATAATTCACCCCTCCACTTT. Its protein is CASRGSSYNSPLHF.

V is TRBV28 and J is TRBJ2-2; TRBD2 aligns across 9 bases. This CDR3 region has 15 residues. Germline CDR1 is MDHEN and CDR2 is SYDVKM. J was trimmed by 5 bases and V by 2 bases; bases with no gene match: 3. CDR3: CASSLGTSGTGELFF. DNA for the CDR3: TGTGCCAGCAGTTTAGGTACTAGCGGGACCGGGGAGCTGTTTTTT.

J is TRBJ1-5 and V is TRBV7-2, with D possibly being TRBD1 (5 bases). Trimming removed 5 bases from V and 3 bases from J, with 8 bases in between. The germline CDR1 and CDR2 sequences are SGHTA and FQGNSA. The CDR3 consists of 13 residues. The DNA for the CDR3 is TGTGCCAGCAGCCCAGGGAACAATCAGCCCCAGCATTTT. It encodes CASSPGNNQPQHF.

The rearrangement links TRBV5-1 to TRBJ2-7, with a tentative D call TRBD2 (7 bases). The length of the CDR3 is 14 residues. V lost 4 bases, J lost 7 bases, and 18 bases lay in between. The germline gives CDR1 SGHRS, CDR2 YFSETQ. The chain's CDR3 is CASSPSGGQGEQYF. CDR3 nucleotide sequence: TGCGCCAGCAGCCCGTCCGGGGGGCAGGGTGAGCAGTACTTC.

In its sample, this clone was seen a few times. The rearrangement uses TRBV4-1 and TRBJ2-2; 8 bases are a match to TRBD1. Germline V gene lookup returns CDR1 MGHRA and CDR2 YSYEKL. Trimming removed 5 bases from V and 7 bases from J; junction bases left unmatched: 9. The CDR3 is made up of 15 amino acids. The CDR3 coding sequence is TGCGCCAGCAGCACTCGGACAGGGACCGGCGGGGAGCTGTTTTTT. As protein: CASSTRTGTGGELFF.

This chain connects TRBV2 to TRBJ2-5; 8 bases line up with TRBD1. The CDR3 spans 13 residues. From germline, CDR1 is SNHLY and CDR2 FYNNEI. With V trimmed by 5 bases and J by 4 bases, 3 bases remained unmatched. The CDR3 loop is CASSYTGGETQYF. The CDR3 DNA reads TGTGCCAGCAGTTACACAGGGGGAGAGACCCAGTACTTC.

This clone was seen only once. J is TRBJ2-1 and V is TRBV6-5; TRBD2 matches at 12 bases. Germline V CDR1 and CDR2: MNHEY, SVGAGI. The length of the CDR3 is 15 residues. V shed 6 bases and J 9 bases; nucleotides not matched to a gene: 9. CDR3 coding DNA: TGTGCCAGCAGCGCAGACCTAGCGGGAGGGGGTGAGCAGTTCTTC. Translation: CASSADLAGGGEQFF.

This clone occurred a few times. This sequence joins TRBV7-9 and TRBJ2-2; D uncertain. V lost 5 bases and J 6 bases, leaving 13 bases between the germline ends. The CDR3 has 14 amino acids. CDR1 is SEHNR and CDR2 is FQNEAQ in the germline V gene (reference sequence). CDR3 sequence reads: CASSSQRRAGELFF. The CDR3 coding sequence is TGTGCCAGCAGCAGCCAGAGGAGAGCCGGGGAGCTGTTTTTT.

In this sample, this clone turned up once. This chain uses TRBV2 with TRBJ2-2; 9 bases align to TRBD1. There are 15 residues in the CDR3. Germline V gives CDR1 SNHLY, CDR2 FYNNEI. J gave up 4 bases and V 5 bases, and 5 bases lay outside the gene matches. The CDR3: CASSTGGAGTGELFF. The DNA of the CDR3 is TGTGCCAGCAGTACAGGGGGCGCGGGCACCGGGGAGCTGTTTTTT.

Written as DNA, the CDR3 is TGTGCCATCAGTGAGTCTAGGACAGGGGGCACCAAGTCCTACGAGCAGTACTTC. This translates into CAISESRTGGTKSYEQYF. The chain has TRBV10-3 and TRBJ2-7, with 11 bases aligning to TRBD1. CDR1 ENHRY and CDR2 SYGVKD come from the germline V gene. The CDR3 is made up of 18 amino acids. The junction had 8 bases not matched to a gene; V was cut back by 0 bases and J by 1 base.

V gene TRBV29-1 combines with J gene TRBJ2-1, with D hard to call. CDR1 is SQVTM, CDR2 ANQGSEA, per germline. This CDR3 is 13 amino acids long. V lost 0 bases and J lost 4, with 7 bases in between. DNA for the CDR3: TGCAGCGTTGAAGAGGAACAGTACAATGAGCAGTTCTTC. It specifies CSVEEEQYNEQFF.

This chain joins TRBV6-1 and TRBJ1-5; D gene unclear. CDR3 length equals 15 residues. The V end was cut by 2 bases, the J end by 7 bases, with 15 bases between. The germline V gene encodes CDR1 MNHNS and CDR2 SASEGT. CDR3 in DNA: TGTGCCAGCAGTGAAATGTACATCTCGTACCAGCCCCAGCATTTT. Translating it yields CASSEMYISYQPQHF.

The chain is built from TRBV9 and TRBJ2-1; 9 nucleotides align to TRBD2. Trimming at V came to 6 bases and at J to 10 bases, leaving 14 bases not matched to a gene. The germline V gene has CDR1 SGDLS and CDR2 YYNGEE. This CDR3 spans 15 amino acids. The CDR3 loop is CASTPGRAGGGEQFF. CDR3 DNA: TGTGCCAGCACCCCCGGGCGTGCGGGAGGGGGGGAGCAGTTCTTC.

In DNA, the CDR3 is TGTGCCAGTAGTTTCCGGGATGGCTACACCTTC. Translating gives CASSFRDGYTF. V is TRBV19 and J is TRBJ1-2; D is unresolved. Germline CDR1 is LNHDA and CDR2 is SQIVND (reference sequence). This CDR3 contains 11 residues. V lost 5 bases, J lost 6 bases, and 7 bases lay in between.

This clone has a handful of counts. The chain employs TRBV7-8 and TRBJ2-1, with 7 bases that match TRBD1. There are 15 residues in the CDR3. CDR1 SGHVS and CDR2 FQNEAQ come from the germline V gene. J lost 3 bases, V lost 1 base, and 3 bases had no gene match. CDR3 DNA sequence: TGTGCCAGCAGCTTAGACAGGGGTAACTACAATGAGCAGTTCTTC. Translated, it gives CASSLDRGNYNEQFF.

The genes are TRBV6-2 or TRBV6-3 and TRBJ1-5; D call uncertain. V lost 5 bases and J 6 bases, leaving 17 bases between the germline ends. The germline CDR1 and CDR2 sequences are MNHEY and SVGEGT. The CDR3 loop spans 15 amino acids. Here the CDR3 DNA reads TGTGCCAGCAGTGGGCAGCACCGGGGAGGTCAGCCCCAGCATTTT. Its protein product is CASSGQHRGGQPQHF.

The chain links TRBV30 to TRBJ1-5; D not resolved. The CDR3 is 13 residues long. Germline values: CDR1 GTSNPN, CDR2 SVGIG (reference sequence). V was trimmed by 5 bases and J by 5 bases, leaving 13 bases between them. In DNA, the CDR3 is TGTGCCTGGGATCAGGCCCCCCATCAGCCCCAGCATTTT. Protein sequence: CAWDQAPHQPQHF. Drawing the rest from reference TRBV30 and TRBJ1-5, the complete variable domain is SQTIHQWPATLVQPVGSPLSLECTVEGTSNPNLYWYRQAAGRGLQLLFYSVGIGQISSEVPQNLSASRPQDRQFILSSKKLLLSDSGFYLCAWDQAPHQPQHFGDGTRLSIL.

V usage is TRBV3-1 (or the pseudogene TRBV3-2) and J usage is TRBJ1-5; 8 bases line up with TRBD1. V was clipped by 1 base and J by 5 bases; unmatched bases: 1. Germline loops: CDR1 LGHDT, CDR2 YNNKEL (reference sequence). This CDR3 spans 14 amino acids. CDR3 region: CASSQGTGYQPQHF. CDR3 in DNA: TGTGCCAGCAGCCAAGGGACAGGGTATCAGCCCCAGCATTTT.

The chain recombines TRBV19 with TRBJ2-1; 8 nucleotides agree with TRBD2. V trimming: 9 bases; J trimming: 3 bases; junction bases outside the gene matches: 16. Germline CDR1 and CDR2: LNHDA and SQIVND (reference sequence). This CDR3 has 17 amino acids. In DNA, the CDR3 is TGTGCCAGCACCCTTGGGCTAACTAGCGGAGACTACAATGAGCAGTTCTTC. Protein sequence: CASTLGLTSGDYNEQFF. The variable domain in full, completed from reference TRBV19 and TRBJ2-1, reads DGGITQSPKYLFRKEGQNVTLSCEQNLNHDAMYWYRQDPGQGLRLIYYSQIVNDFQKGDIAEGYSVSREKKESFPLTVTSAQKNPTAFYLCASTLGLTSGDYNEQFFGPGTRLTVL.

With regard to this clone: This same CDR3 is encoded by further DNA sequences in the sample. The chain employs TRBV7-2 and TRBJ1-3; 9 bases align to TRBD1. The CDR3 is made up of 14 amino acids. Germline CDR1 SGHTA, CDR2 FQGNSA. Trimming removed 0 bases from V and 7 bases from J; junction bases left unmatched: 1. The CDR3 DNA is TGTGCCAGCAGCTTAGCCGGACAGGGGAACACCATATATTTT. It yields the protein CASSLAGQGNTIYF. The entire variable domain, with the rest obtained from reference TRBV7-2 and TRBJ1-3, is as follows: GAGVSQSPSNKVTEKGKDVELRCDPISGHTALYWYRQSLGQGLEFLIYFQGNSAPDKSGLPSDRFSAERTGGSVSTLTIQRTQQEDSAVYLCASSLAGQGNTIYFGEGSWLTVV.

The chain joins TRBV5-8 to TRBJ2-2; the D gene is possibly TRBD1 (6 bases). Germline assignment: CDR1 SGHTS and CDR2 YDEGEE. CDR3 length: 16 residues. Between the trimmed V and J ends, which lost 0 bases and 4 bases, there was a span of 13 bases. CDR3: CASSLVWGLVTGELFF. The CDR3 DNA sequence: TGTGCCAGCAGCTTGGTTTGGGGGCTTGTCACCGGGGAGCTGTTTTTT.

In this sample, this clone turned up once. At one end, the junction sequence differs from germline, possibly due to a read error. The chain links TRBV5-4 to TRBJ2-2, with 8 positions matching TRBD1. The CDR3 extends over 15 amino acids. CDR1 is SGHNT and CDR2 is YYREEE in the germline V gene (reference sequence). The CDR3 loop reads CASSLGQENTGELFF. CDR3 bases: TGTGCCAGCAGTTTGGGACAGGAGAACACCGGGGAGCTGTTTTTT.

The chain links TRBV15 to TRBJ2-1; 8 positions match TRBD2. Germline assignment: CDR1 LNHNV and CDR2 YYDKDF (reference sequence). The CDR3 covers 15 residues. V lost 2 bases to trimming and J lost 8 bases; unmatched junction nucleotides: 8. CDR3 sequence reads: CATSRRGRSWDEQFF. The CDR3 bases are TGTGCCACCAGCAGACGCGGGAGGTCATGGGATGAGCAGTTCTTC.

This clone was counted a few times. This chain links TRBV24-1 with TRBJ2-2; no definite D call. The CDR3 has 15 residues. V dropped 1 base and J dropped 1 base, with 6 bases sitting between them. Germline loops: CDR1 KGHDR, CDR2 SFDVKD. CDR3 sequence reads: CATSDFRVNTGELFF. CDR3 nucleotides: TGTGCCACCAGTGATTTCCGAGTGAACACCGGGGAGCTGTTTTTT.

The chain has TRBV28 and TRBJ1-1; the match to TRBD1 covers 7 bases. From germline, CDR1 is MDHEN and CDR2 SYDVKM. The length of the CDR3 is 14 residues. J was trimmed by 3 bases and V by 6 bases; bases with no gene match: 7. CDR3 nucleotides: TGTGCCAGCAGGACATGGGACAGAGACACTGAAGCTTTCTTT. Protein: CASRTWDRDTEAFF.

The sample holds one count of this clone. The rearrangement links TRBV19 to TRBJ1-2; 9 bases are a match to TRBD1. This CDR3 has 13 residues. Unmatched junction bases numbered 5, after V lost 7 bases and J lost 5 bases. CDR1 is LNHDA and CDR2 is SQIVND in the germline V gene (reference sequence). CDR3 amino acids: CASNPGQGYGYTF. DNA for the CDR3: TGTGCCAGTAATCCGGGACAGGGTTATGGCTACACCTTC.

V and J are TRBV7-2 and TRBJ1-4, with 9 bases identical to TRBD1. The germline gives CDR1 SGHTA, CDR2 FQGNSA. CDR3 length: 14 amino acids. Trimming took 4 bases from V and 8 from J; bases not matched to a gene: 5. The CDR3 DNA reads as TGTGCCAGCAGCTACGGGACAGGGTGGGAAAAACTGTTTTTT. Its translation is CASSYGTGWEKLFF.

V usage is TRBV12-5 and J usage is TRBJ1-1, with D perhaps TRBD1 (5 bases). The CDR3 extends over 14 amino acids. V lost 7 bases and J 4 bases, leaving 16 bases between the germline ends. CDR1 is LGHNT, CDR2 FRNRAP, per germline. DNA for the CDR3: TGTGCTAGTGTCGGCCGGGGGGTCCGCACTGAAGCTTTCTTT. This encodes CASVGRGVRTEAFF.

V gene TRBV2 combines with J gene TRBJ2-1, with 7 bases fitting TRBD2. The CDR3 is 15 residues long. The V gene end was trimmed by 7 bases and the J gene end by 3 bases; junction bases not matched to a gene: 9. Germline V lookup: CDR1 SNHLY, CDR2 FYNNEI. For the CDR3, the DNA is TGTGCCAGCACGGGACGGGGGGACTACTACAATGAGCAGTTCTTC. Protein product: CASTGRGDYYNEQFF.